This record concerns one T cell receptor beta chain sequence. The antigen remains unidentified. These data are taken from a study of cytotoxic CD8 clonotypes in ibrutinib-treated CLL. Overall study context: Mean values per sample were 250,000 to 300,000 productive templates and roughly 90,000 productive rearrangements.

Findings and limits, study-wide: Clonality was higher at baseline than in age-matched healthy donors and tracked circulating CD8+ T-cell counts. At progression, clonality fell back toward baseline after rising at ibrutinib response.

Generated by immunoSEQ multiplex PCR, the TCRdb table keeps only in-frame clones and is missing some. The sample has about 76,000 clones, 83% seen once. The source of approximately 1.9 micrograms of genomic DNA for TCR beta libraries was cryopreserved PBMCs. Trimming shortened V by 4 bases and J by 6 bases, and 9 bases separated the two germline ends. The CDR3 extends over 12 amino acids. The germline V gene encodes CDR1 MNHNY and CDR2 SVGAGI (reference sequence). The chain employs TRBV6-6 and TRBJ1-1; D remains ambiguous. The specimen comprised PBMCs, sampled after 24 months of ibrutinib treatment. The receptor comes from a human donor with chronic lymphocytic leukemia. The CDR3 reads CASSWRSSEAFF. In DNA, the CDR3 is TGTGCCAGCAGTTGGAGGTCCTCTGAAGCTTTCTTT.